This TCR beta chain appears in the sequencing data of a study of blood T cell repertoires in COVID-19 (TCRdb year 2020). About the full investigation: Samples from collaborators originated in the United States, Italy and Spain and spanned both the acute and convalescent phases of COVID-19. Samples were obtained from the ongoing ImmuneRACE study (first 160 participants) and from 950 to 1,500 subjects provided by 6 global collaborators. Where available, HLA class I and class II types were obtained from metadata supplied by the sample provider rather than from assay-based typing. The dataset comprised deeply sampled blood TCRbeta repertoires from subjects exposed to, actively infected with, or recovered from COVID-19. The prospective study material was composed of cDNA or gDNA derived from T cells, B-cell-depleted T cells, or PBMCs. Sample metadata almost always included a de-identified subject ID, COVID-19 status, age in years and sex. A freely available public database, intended as a resource for researchers studying the immune response to SARS-CoV-2, is where the repertoires were released. The investigation overall reported the following: The amount of clinical and demographic metadata varied by source and participant and was provided uncurated.

The CDR3, cysteine through phenylalanine, is 11 amino acids long. Just CDR3 DNA is preserved here, 33 bases in frame from base 1. CDR1 MNHEY and CDR2 SVGEGT were looked up in the germline V gene. At the junction V is shortened by 6 bases and J by 7 bases, with 7 bases in between. With respect to this clone: Its antigen remains undetermined. There are no base qualities to consult, and no much larger clone falls within one base.

TCRbeta CDR3 regions were amplified from genomic DNA by means of the immunoSEQ Assay, a bias-controlled multiplex PCR. The study's processing was this. Within the assay, amplification of reference gene primers was used to estimate how many nucleated cells each sample contained. To quantify the absolute abundance of each unique TCRbeta CDR3 rearrangement, sequence reads were collapsed and filtered. For each sample, productive Simpson clonality was calculated by taking the square root of Simpson's diversity index across productive rearrangements. TCRdb stores this immuneACCESS table with in-frame sequences only. Part of the clones is absent; in the studies checked, under half of the shortfall reflects unresolved V genes, and no reason is known for the rest. The V and J calls and clone size were taken over from that table, and D and trimming were inferred from the DNA. The sample yields under 300,000 clones; around 82% were counted once. The ten largest clones represent nearly 5% of the sample.

Whole blood was collected in K2EDTA tubes by collaborating institutions according to the institutions' own protocols. For TCRbeta analysis, collaborator samples were shipped as frozen whole blood, as isolated PBMCs, or as DNA extracted from either sample type. The sequenced material came from peripheral blood. This sequence originates from an elderly woman with active or convalescent COVID-19. The rearrangement joined TRBV6-2 or TRBV6-3 to TRBJ1-5; the D gene cannot be named for sure. The CDR3 protein sequence reads: CASSAGQPQHF. The DNA reads TGTGCCAGCAGCGCGGGGCAGCCCCAGCATTTT.